This is a list of T cell receptor beta chains from one sample in a study of cytomegalovirus exposure and HLA in healthy donors. Measured with immunoSEQ multiplex PCR; TCRdb has only the in-frame clones, and not every one. The table has 56,000 or so clones, around 93% seen once; the top ten hold more than 1.5%. The sample taken for sequencing was PBMCs. These receptors originate from a woman under 30 in good health and CMV-seropositive. The CDR3 runs from the conserved cysteine through the conserved F or W. Each record gives: clone size, V gene, J gene, D gene, CDR3 protein, CDR3 DNA. The D gene is left open where the match is weak. Not every row has a clone size; where given, it reads once, few, many or a size class.

clone size: -
V gene: TRBV5-1
J gene: TRBJ2-6
D gene: -
CDR3 protein: CASSIGSGANVLTF
CDR3 DNA: TGCGCCAGTTCTATCGGGTCGGGGGCCAACGTCCTGACTTTC

clone size: -
V gene: TRBV19
J gene: TRBJ1-2
D gene: -
CDR3 protein: CASRGPTFGGYTF
CDR3 DNA: TGTGCCAGCAGGGGACCCACCTTTGGAGGCTACACCTTC

clone size: -
V gene: TRBV19
J gene: TRBJ1-5
D gene: -
CDR3 protein: CASSIVRQALRGNQPQHF
CDR3 DNA: TGTGCCAGTAGTATAGTCAGACAGGCCCTCAGGGGCAATCAGCCCCAGCATTTT

clone size: -
V gene: TRBV7-8
J gene: TRBJ1-1
D gene: -
CDR3 protein: CASSLVSRGNAEAFF
CDR3 DNA: TGTGCCAGCAGCTTAGTCTCCCGGGGGAACGCTGAAGCTTTCTTT

clone size: -
V gene: TRBV5-1
J gene: TRBJ1-1
D gene: TRBD1
CDR3 protein: CASSGGQGRDTEAFF
CDR3 DNA: TGCGCCAGCAGCGGGGGACAGGGGCGGGACACTGAAGCTTTCTTT

clone size: -
V gene: TRBV4-1
J gene: TRBJ2-3
D gene: TRBD2
CDR3 protein: CASNLAGGNTDTQYF
CDR3 DNA: TGCGCCAGCAACTTAGCGGGGGGAAACACAGATACGCAGTATTTT

clone size: once
V gene: TRBV7-8
J gene: TRBJ1-2
D gene: -
CDR3 protein: CASSSKRGSIYGYTF
CDR3 DNA: TGTGCCAGCAGCTCGAAAAGGGGAAGTATCTATGGCTACACCTTC

clone size: -
V gene: TRBV5-6
J gene: TRBJ2-3
D gene: -
CDR3 protein: CASSLWGGAGTDTQYF
CDR3 DNA: TGTGCCAGCAGCTTGTGGGGGGGCGCGGGCACAGATACGCAGTATTTT

clone size: -
V gene: TRBV6-5
J gene: TRBJ1-2
D gene: TRBD1
CDR3 protein: CASSQTGQGYTF
CDR3 DNA: TGTGCCAGCAGTCAGACAGGGCAAGGCTACACCTTC

clone size: -
V gene: TRBV27
J gene: TRBJ1-5
D gene: -
CDR3 protein: CASSPRVGQPQHF
CDR3 DNA: TGTGCCAGCAGTCCCAGGGTAGGACAGCCCCAGCATTTT

clone size: -
V gene: TRBV7-8
J gene: TRBJ2-1
D gene: TRBD2
CDR3 protein: CASSLTLAGGKYNEQFF
CDR3 DNA: TGTGCCAGCAGCTTGACCCTAGCGGGGGGGAAATACAATGAGCAGTTCTTC

clone size: -
V gene: TRBV5-1
J gene: TRBJ1-2
D gene: TRBD1
CDR3 protein: CASSLGQGGPYGYTF
CDR3 DNA: TGCGCCAGCAGCTTGGGACAGGGGGGTCCTTATGGCTACACCTTC

clone size: -
V gene: TRBV7-2
J gene: TRBJ2-7
D gene: TRBD2
CDR3 protein: CASSPRTSAAYEQYF
CDR3 DNA: TGTGCCAGCAGCCCTCGGACTAGCGCTGCCTACGAGCAGTACTTC

clone size: -
V gene: TRBV4-3
J gene: TRBJ1-2
D gene: -
CDR3 protein: CASSQDRHLLYTF
CDR3 DNA: TGCGCCAGCAGCCAAGATCGCCATCTACTCTACACCTTC

clone size: once
V gene: TRBV5-1
J gene: TRBJ2-2
D gene: TRBD1
CDR3 protein: CASTIGFGQGNTGELFF
CDR3 DNA: TGCGCCAGCACCATAGGCTTCGGACAGGGGAACACCGGGGAGCTGTTTTTT

clone size: -
V gene: TRBV27
J gene: TRBJ2-7
D gene: -
CDR3 protein: CASRKDSAGSYEQYF
CDR3 DNA: TGTGCCAGCAGAAAGGACAGCGCCGGCTCCTACGAGCAGTACTTC

clone size: -
V gene: TRBV12-5
J gene: TRBJ2-3
D gene: -
CDR3 protein: CASGLEGGSTDTQYF
CDR3 DNA: TGTGCTAGTGGCCTGGAGGGGGGGAGCACAGATACGCAGTATTTT

clone size: -
V gene: TRBV18
J gene: TRBJ1-4
D gene: TRBD1
CDR3 protein: CASSPGQANEKLFF
CDR3 DNA: TGTGCCAGCTCACCGGGACAGGCGAATGAAAAACTGTTTTTT

clone size: -
V gene: TRBV29-1
J gene: TRBJ2-5
D gene: TRBD2
CDR3 protein: CSVETGGRQETQYF
CDR3 DNA: TGCAGCGTTGAAACGGGGGGGCGGCAAGAGACCCAGTACTTC

clone size: once
V gene: TRBV5-1
J gene: TRBJ2-1
D gene: -
CDR3 protein: CASSGGSAGYNEQFF
CDR3 DNA: TGCGCCAGCAGCGGGGGGTCCGCGGGGTACAATGAGCAGTTCTTC

clone size: -
V gene: TRBV27
J gene: TRBJ1-1
D gene: -
CDR3 protein: CASSRGSPDGTEAFF
CDR3 DNA: TGTGCCAGCAGTCGAGGGTCGCCTGATGGCACTGAAGCTTTCTTT

clone size: -
V gene: TRBV6-5
J gene: TRBJ2-7
D gene: -
CDR3 protein: CASSYSSTGDTYEQYF
CDR3 DNA: TGTGCCAGCAGTTACTCGAGCACCGGGGACACCTACGAGCAGTACTTC

clone size: -
V gene: TRBV4-2
J gene: TRBJ2-1
D gene: TRBD2
CDR3 protein: CASSQEWAGGHNEQFF
CDR3 DNA: TGTGCCAGCAGCCAAGAGTGGGCGGGGGGGCACAATGAGCAGTTCTTC

clone size: -
V gene: TRBV4-1
J gene: TRBJ1-1
D gene: -
CDR3 protein: CASSSTRQANTEAFF
CDR3 DNA: TGCGCCAGCAGCTCCACCCGACAGGCGAACACTGAAGCTTTCTTT

clone size: -
V gene: TRBV19
J gene: TRBJ1-1
D gene: TRBD1
CDR3 protein: CASSRGQGRSEAFF
CDR3 DNA: TGTGCCAGTAGTCGAGGACAGGGTCGGTCTGAAGCTTTCTTT

clone size: once
V gene: TRBV2
J gene: TRBJ1-2
D gene: TRBD1
CDR3 protein: CAGQGNSNYGYTF
CDR3 DNA: TGTGCCGGACAGGGGAATTCGAACTATGGCTACACCTTC

clone size: -
V gene: TRBV9
J gene: TRBJ1-1
D gene: -
CDR3 protein: CASSRSNRALNTEAFF
CDR3 DNA: TGTGCCAGCAGCCGCTCTAACAGGGCCTTGAACACTGAAGCTTTCTTT

clone size: -
V gene: TRBV5-1
J gene: TRBJ2-1
D gene: -
CDR3 protein: CASSRRRQGNGNEQFF
CDR3 DNA: TGCGCCAGCAGCAGACGACGGCAGGGTAACGGGAATGAGCAGTTCTTC

clone size: -
V gene: TRBV7-8
J gene: TRBJ1-2
D gene: -
CDR3 protein: CASSNRGNTGYGYTF
CDR3 DNA: TGTGCCAGCAGCAACCGAGGGAATACCGGCTATGGCTACACCTTC

clone size: -
V gene: TRBV7-8
J gene: TRBJ2-3
D gene: TRBD2
CDR3 protein: CASSLLAGGSVVDTQYF
CDR3 DNA: TGTGCCAGCAGCTTACTAGCGGGGGGCTCGGTAGTTGATACGCAGTATTTT

clone size: -
V gene: TRBV7-8
J gene: TRBJ1-4
D gene: -
CDR3 protein: CASSLGGGPPTNEKLFF
CDR3 DNA: TGTGCCAGCAGCTTAGGGGGGGGGCCCCCAACTAATGAAAAACTGTTTTTT

clone size: -
V gene: TRBV27
J gene: TRBJ1-5
D gene: -
CDR3 protein: CASSNTGNQPQHF
CDR3 DNA: TGTGCCAGCAGTAATACAGGCAATCAGCCCCAGCATTTT

clone size: -
V gene: TRBV10-3
J gene: TRBJ2-7
D gene: TRBD2
CDR3 protein: CAISLTSGGPYEQYF
CDR3 DNA: TGTGCCATCAGCCTGACTAGCGGGGGCCCCTACGAGCAGTACTTC

clone size: -
V gene: TRBV10-3
J gene: TRBJ1-2
D gene: TRBD1
CDR3 protein: CAISEPPGQGVNGYTF
CDR3 DNA: TGTGCCATCAGTGAGCCTCCGGGACAGGGGGTAAATGGCTACACCTTC

clone size: -
V gene: TRBV2
J gene: TRBJ1-6
D gene: TRBD1
CDR3 protein: CASRRLTGVQNSPLHF
CDR3 DNA: TGTGCCAGCAGGAGGCTGACAGGGGTCCAGAATTCACCCCTCCACTTT

clone size: -
V gene: TRBV2
J gene: TRBJ1-2
D gene: -
CDR3 protein: CASSFPGSTNYGYTF
CDR3 DNA: TGTGCCAGCAGTTTTCCGGGATCTACTAACTATGGCTACACCTTC

clone size: -
V gene: TRBV19
J gene: TRBJ1-3
D gene: -
CDR3 protein: CASSIKLAGNTIYF
CDR3 DNA: TGTGCCAGTAGTATCAAACTCGCTGGAAACACCATATATTTT

clone size: -
V gene: TRBV11-2
J gene: TRBJ2-5
D gene: TRBD2
CDR3 protein: CASSSWTSGGEETQYF
CDR3 DNA: TGTGCCAGCAGCTCATGGACTAGCGGGGGGGAAGAGACCCAGTACTTC

clone size: -
V gene: TRBV6-6
J gene: TRBJ2-7
D gene: TRBD1
CDR3 protein: CASRPPGQPREQYF
CDR3 DNA: TGTGCCAGCAGGCCGCCGGGACAGCCTCGGGAGCAGTACTTC

clone size: once
V gene: TRBV7-2
J gene: TRBJ2-7
D gene: TRBD2
CDR3 protein: CASTERGTSYEQYF
CDR3 DNA: TGTGCCAGCACCGAGCGGGGGACCTCCTACGAGCAGTACTTC

clone size: -
V gene: TRBV4-1
J gene: TRBJ2-5
D gene: TRBD2
CDR3 protein: CASSQVGSTSKTQYF
CDR3 DNA: TGCGCCAGCAGCCAAGTAGGTTCGACTAGCAAGACCCAGTACTTC

clone size: -
V gene: TRBV10-2
J gene: TRBJ2-1
D gene: TRBD1
CDR3 protein: CASTDSGTGSNEQFF
CDR3 DNA: TGCGCCAGCACCGACTCCGGGACAGGGAGCAATGAGCAGTTCTTC

clone size: -
V gene: TRBV10-3
J gene: TRBJ2-3
D gene: TRBD1
CDR3 protein: CAISLTGGSTDTQYF
CDR3 DNA: TGTGCCATCAGTTTGACAGGGGGTAGCACAGATACGCAGTATTTT

clone size: once
V gene: TRBV7-9
J gene: TRBJ2-3
D gene: TRBD2
CDR3 protein: CASSFGTSGGADTQYF
CDR3 DNA: TGTGCCAGCAGCTTCGGGACTAGCGGGGGGGCAGATACGCAGTATTTT

clone size: -
V gene: TRBV27
J gene: TRBJ1-2
D gene: -
CDR3 protein: CASRPAPGYGYTF
CDR3 DNA: TGTGCCAGCAGGCCGGCACCAGGCTATGGCTACACCTTC

clone size: -
V gene: TRBV29-1
J gene: TRBJ2-5
D gene: TRBD2
CDR3 protein: CSWMTSGGYQETQYF
CDR3 DNA: TGCAGCTGGATGACTAGCGGGGGGTACCAAGAGACCCAGTACTTC

clone size: -
V gene: TRBV18
J gene: TRBJ1-4
D gene: -
CDR3 protein: CASSQQGGEVNEKLFF
CDR3 DNA: TGTGCCAGCTCACAGCAAGGCGGCGAAGTGAATGAAAAACTGTTTTTT

clone size: -
V gene: TRBV30
J gene: TRBJ2-7
D gene: TRBD1
CDR3 protein: CAWRQDRGPNRFYEQYF
CDR3 DNA: TGTGCCTGGAGACAGGACAGGGGGCCAAACCGATTCTACGAGCAGTACTTC

clone size: -
V gene: TRBV7-9
J gene: TRBJ1-4
D gene: -
CDR3 protein: CASSFSTGGARRIELFF
CDR3 DNA: TGTGCCAGCAGCTTTTCAACAGGAGGGGCCCGAAGGATCGAACTGTTTTTT

clone size: -
V gene: TRBV5-1
J gene: TRBJ1-2
D gene: -
CDR3 protein: CASSSGRSNYGYTF
CDR3 DNA: TGCGCCAGCAGCTCCGGGAGATCAAACTATGGCTACACCTTC

clone size: once
V gene: TRBV7-2
J gene: TRBJ1-1
D gene: -
CDR3 protein: CASSKGPQGSTTEAFF
CDR3 DNA: TGTGCCAGCAGCAAAGGGCCTCAGGGTAGCACGACTGAAGCTTTCTTT

clone size: -
V gene: TRBV5-4
J gene: TRBJ2-2
D gene: -
CDR3 protein: CASSFEGVLTGELFF
CDR3 DNA: TGTGCCAGCAGCTTTGAAGGGGTACTAACCGGGGAGCTGTTTTTT

clone size: -
V gene: TRBV10-2
J gene: TRBJ1-1
D gene: -
CDR3 protein: CATQGLDTEAFF
CDR3 DNA: TGCGCCACACAGGGCTTGGACACTGAAGCTTTCTTT